The TCR beta chain under discussion was sequenced for a study of shared clonotypes between healthy human individuals. Study context: Per donor, three plates held CD4 naive cells, three held CD4 memory, two held CD8 naive and one held CD8 memory. Study results and caveats: Few donors limited the genetic and exposure-history diversity represented. Non-shared clonotypes had lower generation probabilities than clonotypes shared by all four sorted-subset donors.

Libraries were prepared by immunoSEQ multiplex PCR; TCRdb keeps only in-frame clonotypes and omits some of them. The sample consists of approximately 1.1 million clones, approximately 78% of them appearing once. This clone was seen just once. Its antigen is currently unknown. Everyone who donated was a Caucasian adult who lived in Nashville, Tennessee. The specimen was memory CD4+ T cells from PBMCs. Indicated subset: CD45RA-negative fraction. The clonotype comes from a man younger than 35 in good health. Some clones in this sample may be carry-over from other donors' samples.

The CDR3 DNA reads TGTGCCAGCTCACGCGACAGGGCGGGAAACACCATATATTTT. Translated, it gives CASSRDRAGNTIYF. J is TRBJ1-3 and V is TRBV18; 7 nucleotides align to TRBD1. With 4 bases clipped from V and 4 bases from J, the junction kept 4 bases outside the gene matches. Germline CDR1 is KGHSH and CDR2 is LQKENI. There are 14 residues in the CDR3.